These 7 T cell receptor beta chains came from one sample sequenced in a study of OX40 agonist ivuxolimab in advanced cancers. Repertoires were generated with immunoSEQ multiplex PCR, while TCRdb's copy carries only in-frame clones and drops some. The top ten hold 0.5% to 0.65% of the sample, which has 100,000 to 110,000 clones, around 93% seen once. Specimen: CD4+ or CD8+ T cells sorted from blood, collected in a trial of the OX40 agonist ivuxolimab. The receptors stem from an adult with an advanced solid tumor such as melanoma, head and neck, liver or kidney cancer.

The chain carries TRBV19 and TRBJ1-1; 8 bases are a match to TRBD1. There are 15 residues in the CDR3. The germline CDR1 and CDR2 sequences are LNHDA and SQIVND (reference sequence). Losses at the gene ends were 6 bases for V and 1 base for J; bases not matched to a gene: 7. Here the CDR3 reads CASSPGQVQNTEAFF. CDR3 nucleotides: TGTGCCAGTAGCCCGGGACAGGTGCAGAACACTGAAGCTTTCTTT.

V gene TRBV7-9 combines with J gene TRBJ2-7; D gene uncertain. Germline assignment: CDR1 SEHNR and CDR2 FQNEAQ (reference sequence). V gave up 2 bases and J gave up 4 bases, with 12 bases separating them. The CDR3 contains 14 residues. The CDR3 DNA sequence: TGTGCCAGCAGCTTATCTATAGGTCGTTACGAGCAGTACTTC. The encoded protein is CASSLSIGRYEQYF.

The chain has TRBV27 and TRBJ2-1; D not resolved. The germline V gene encodes CDR1 MNHEY and CDR2 SMNVEV (reference sequence). This CDR3 is 15 amino acids long. Between the trimmed V and J ends, which lost 1 base and 7 bases, there was a span of 14 bases. The CDR3 nucleotides read TGTGCCAGCAGTTTATGGCAGAGCTATGGTAATGAGCAGTTCTTC. Amino acids: CASSLWQSYGNEQFF.

The V gene is TRBV5-1, the J gene TRBJ2-3; D gene uncertain. Germline assignment: CDR1 SGHRS and CDR2 YFSETQ. V lost 4 bases to trimming and J lost 2 bases, with 8 bases between them. CDR3 length: 13 residues. In DNA form, the CDR3 reads TGCGCCAGCAGCGTGGATAACACAGATACGCAGTATTTT. Its protein is CASSVDNTDTQYF.

The chain carries TRBV27 and TRBJ2-7; 10 nucleotides line up with TRBD1. The CDR3 is 12 amino acids. V gave up 8 bases and J gave up 5 bases; unmatched junction bases: 3. Germline lookup yields CDR1 MNHEY and CDR2 SMNVEV (reference sequence). CDR3 nucleotide sequence: TGTGCCAGCGGGGACAGGGGACACGAGCAGTACTTC. This sequence encodes CASGDRGHEQYF.

V is TRBV7-2 and J is TRBJ1-2, with 8 bases aligning to TRBD1. The germline V gene has CDR1 SGHTA and CDR2 FQGNSA. The CDR3 contains 16 residues. After removal of 1 base from V and 4 bases from J, the junction contained 8 bases not matched to a gene. CDR3 sequence reads: CASSLVEWTGLYGYTF. CDR3 DNA: TGTGCCAGCAGCTTAGTTGAGTGGACAGGGCTCTATGGCTACACCTTC.

V gene TRBV18 combines with J gene TRBJ1-4; D not resolved. The CDR3 contains 13 residues. V dropped 8 bases and J dropped 3 bases, with 10 bases sitting between them. Germline CDR1 KGHSH, CDR2 LQKENI. The CDR3 DNA reads as TGTGCCAGCACTTACAAAGCTAATGAAAAACTGTTTTTT. This encodes CASTYKANEKLFF.